This T cell receptor beta chain was identified during a study of blood T cell repertoires in COVID-19. Sequencing used immunoSEQ multiplex PCR; TCRdb keeps in-frame clones, though not all of them. The sample yields 350,000 to 450,000 clones, around nine tenths seen once. Germline V lookup: CDR1 SEHNR, CDR2 FQNEAQ (reference sequence). The V end was cut by 4 bases, the J end by 7 bases, with 22 bases between. This CDR3 spans 17 amino acids. V usage is TRBV7-9 and J usage is TRBJ1-4; D is uncertain. The sequence came from a woman aged 25 to 45 who had recovered from COVID-19. The specimen sequenced was PBMCs or T cells enriched from blood (not recorded which). In DNA, the CDR3 is TGTGCCAGCAGCTCGGAAATGGGCGGGATACGAGGTGAAAAACTGTTTTTT. Its protein is CASSSEMGGIRGEKLFF.